Sequencing of this TCR beta chain was carried out in a study of CD8+ T cells in alopecia areata. Whole-study context: Treatment of the treated patients consisted of oral tofacitinib, 5 to 10 mg twice daily. Dosing spanned 6 to 18 months on tofacitinib, then 6 months off drug. Findings of the study overall: Normal skin contains resident alphabeta T cells, and these are also sequenced in scalp samples. Lesional tissue from the scalp (especially in alopecia totalis/universalis) showed higher clonality than normal scalp.

This CDR3 comprises 14 residues. V lost 7 bases and J lost 2; bases outside the gene matches: 6. Germline lookup yields CDR1 MGHDK and CDR2 SYGVNS. A word on this clone: The antigen is not known.

As the sequencing template, cDNA was produced by extracting RNA and reverse transcribing it. Only in-frame clones appear in the TCRdb table, and some are missing; sequencing was by immunoSEQ multiplex PCR. The table lists about 280,000 clones, over 45% of them singletons. Documented treatment: oral pan-JAK inhibitor, 5-10 mg twice daily. This TCR was recovered from a human donor with alopecia areata. The sequencing used CD4+ T cells sorted from blood, collected at week 24, from a patient treated with tofacitinib. The chain carries TRBV25-1 and TRBJ2-7, with 9 bases fitting TRBD1. CDR3 sequence reads: CASTVGQGTYEQYF. The CDR3 region has the DNA TGTGCCAGCACCGTAGGACAGGGGACCTACGAGCAGTACTTC.